This entry lists 32 T cell receptor beta chains sequenced from one sample in a study of regulatory T cells in long-lasting Graves disease. Investigators prepared the TCR beta libraries by applying iRepertoire HTBI primers and Arm-PCR of CDR3 regions. TCRdb reprocessed the multiplex PCR reads via MiXCR and lists one record per CDR3 protein. The sample carries around 480,000 distinct CDR3 sequences, around 15% recorded once. The sample's time point: newly diagnosed GD, antithyroid drugs for less than 3 months. There was RNA extracted from PBMCs, and the TCR library was made from it. These data also formed part of another study, on T cells in Graves' hyperthyroidism and ophthalmopathy.

This specimen consisted of peripheral blood mononuclear cells (PBMCs), obtained at new diagnosis, from a patient treated with antithyroid drugs. These receptors originate from a man between 40 and 49 years old with Graves disease.

This clonotype was picked up many times. This chain links TRBV7-9 with TRBJ1-4; 7 bases are shared with TRBD1. The CDR3 runs to 14 residues. CDR1 is SEHNR, CDR2 FQNEAQ, per germline (reference sequence). V shed 7 bases, J shed 7 bases, and the junction held 9 bases outside the gene matches. DNA for the CDR3: TGTGCCAGCACCTCCGACAGGGTCAGTGAAAAACTGTTTTTT. Protein sequence: CASTSDRVSEKLFF.

This clonotype has just a few counts. This CDR3 reads CAASAGNNEKLFF. The DNA for the CDR3 is TGTGCCGCCAGTGCAGGGAATAATGAAAAACTGTTTTTT. The chain recombines TRBV10-3 with TRBJ1-4; D perhaps matches TRBD1 (5 bases). The CDR3 extends over 13 amino acids. Deletions cut 11 bases from V and 4 bases from J, with 14 bases between. Germline V gene sequence: CDR1 ENHRY, CDR2 SYGVKD.

This clonotype was seen many times. The chain is built from TRBV6-9 and TRBJ2-7, with TRBD2 identical over 9 bases. This CDR3 is 17 amino acids long. Germline V gives CDR1 MNHGY, CDR2 SVAAGI. The ends lost 3 bases at V and 0 bases at J; junction bases unmatched: 9. CDR3 sequence: CASSYGLAGSASYEQYF. Written as DNA, the CDR3 is TGTGCCAGCAGTTACGGTCTAGCGGGATCCGCCTCCTACGAGCAGTACTTC.

This clonotype was seen ten or more times. The genes are TRBV2 and TRBJ1-1; D possibly corresponds to TRBD1 (5 bases). Germline V gene lookup returns CDR1 SNHLY and CDR2 FYNNEI. Trimming removed 0 bases at V and 1 base at J, with 9 bases between. The CDR3 is 15 amino acids. The DNA for the CDR3 is TGTGCCAGCAGTGAAGCGCCCGGGGCGAACACTGAAGCTTTCTTT. Translated, it gives CASSEAPGANTEAFF.

This clonotype was seen ten or more times. The rearrangement joins TRBV12-3 or TRBV12-4 to TRBJ2-5; 7 nucleotides align to TRBD1. This CDR3 has 13 amino acids. Unmatched junction bases numbered 3, after V lost 5 bases and J lost 3 bases. The CDR3 region has the DNA TGTGCCAGCAGTGTAACAGGGGAAGAGACCCAGTACTTC. Its protein product is CASSVTGEETQYF.

This clonotype occurred many times. The CDR3 coding sequence is TGCGCCAGCAGTGAGTCGGGTAGCGGGTTGTCCTACAATGAGCAGTTCTTC. Protein sequence: CASSESGSGLSYNEQFF. V usage is TRBV10-1 and J usage is TRBJ2-1, with TRBD2 matching 7 bases. The germline CDR1 and CDR2 sequences are WNHNN and SYGVQD (reference sequence). The CDR3 covers 17 residues. Losses at the gene ends were 0 bases for V and 1 base for J; bases not matched to a gene: 6.

This clonotype was counted between two and nine times. The V and J genes are TRBV3-1 and TRBJ2-7; D ambiguous. Looked up from germline, CDR1 is LGHDT and CDR2 is YNNKEL (reference sequence). The V and J ends lost 0 bases and 3 bases respectively, with 12 bases between them. CDR3 size: 15 residues. CDR3 coding DNA: TGTGCCAGCAGCCAAGATGACGTATCCTACTACGAGCAGTACTTC. Translated: CASSQDDVSYYEQYF.

This clonotype was detected ten times or more. The chain couples TRBV10-3 to TRBJ2-1, with 7 bases aligning to TRBD2. After removal of 0 bases from V and 1 base from J, the junction contained 3 bases not matched to a gene. CDR3 length: 16 amino acids. In germline, CDR1 is ENHRY, CDR2 SYGVKD. The DNA for the CDR3 is TGTGCCATCAGTGAGTCAACGGGAGGATCCTACAATGAGCAGTTCTTC. This translates into CAISESTGGSYNEQFF.

The sample holds many counts of this clonotype. The rearrangement joins TRBV5-1 to TRBJ2-7, with D hard to call. CDR3 length: 14 residues. Germline CDR1 SGHRS, CDR2 YFSETQ. Deletions cut 0 bases from V and 5 bases from J, with 12 bases between. The CDR3 DNA reads as TGCGCCAGCAGCTTGGCCACAACCCGGGACGAGCAGTACTTC. Translated: CASSLATTRDEQYF.

The chain is built from TRBV9 and TRBJ2-4; TRBD2 is a possible D gene (6 bases). V lost 3 bases and J 0 bases, leaving 13 bases between the germline ends. Germline-derived CDR1 and CDR2 are SGDLS and YYNGEE. There are 16 residues in the CDR3. The CDR3 is CASSEGRELAKNIQYF. CDR3 bases: TGTGCCAGCAGCGAGGGCCGGGAGCTAGCCAAAAACATTCAGTACTTC.

This clonotype was found many times. The genes are TRBV30 and TRBJ1-1; no definite D call. CDR1 GTSNPN and CDR2 SVGIG come from the germline V gene (reference sequence). Trimming stripped 0 bases from V and 3 bases from J, with 8 bases between. The CDR3 runs 13 residues. The DNA for the CDR3 is TGTGCCTGGAGTGTGGTAAGCTACACTGAAGCTTTCTTT. Amino acids: CAWSVVSYTEAFF.

This sequence joins TRBV19 and TRBJ1-2, with 9 bases fitting TRBD1. This CDR3 spans 17 amino acids. The trim removed 6 bases at V and 4 bases at J, leaving 15 bases unmatched. The germline V gene encodes CDR1 LNHDA and CDR2 SQIVND (reference sequence). The CDR3: CASRPRTGAGKIYGYTF. CDR3 DNA sequence: TGTGCCAGTAGACCGAGGACAGGGGCCGGAAAGATCTATGGCTACACCTTC.

V is TRBV9 and J is TRBJ2-3, with 10 bases fitting TRBD2. The V gene's germline CDR1 is SGDLS and CDR2 YYNGEE. This CDR3 is 16 amino acids long. The trim removed 3 bases at V and 5 bases at J, leaving 9 bases unmatched. CDR3 amino acids: CASSGGAGGPGDTQYF. The CDR3 nucleotides are TGTGCCAGCAGCGGGGGAGCGGGAGGGCCCGGAGATACGCAGTATTTT.

In this sample, this clonotype turned up many times. The chain joins TRBV12-3 or TRBV12-4 to TRBJ2-7; TRBD1 matches 7 bases. This CDR3 has 15 residues. Trimming at V came to 5 bases and at J to 0 bases, leaving 7 bases not matched to a gene. CDR3 region: CASSPGGRSSYEQYF. The CDR3 DNA reads as TGTGCCAGCAGTCCAGGGGGACGGAGCTCCTACGAGCAGTACTTC.

The rearrangement links TRBV10-3 to TRBJ1-1; TRBD1 agrees at 9 bases. The germline V gene encodes CDR1 ENHRY and CDR2 SYGVKD. CDR3 length equals 15 residues. With V trimmed by 9 bases and J by 4 bases, 12 bases remained unmatched. The CDR3: CAIRPGTGHVTEAFF. In nucleotides, the CDR3 is TGTGCCATTCGTCCCGGGACAGGGCATGTCACTGAAGCTTTCTTT.

In this sample, this clonotype turned up many times. The rearrangement links TRBV20-1 to TRBJ1-1; D might be TRBD1 (5 bases). This CDR3 spans 14 amino acids. Deletions cut 3 bases from V and 2 bases from J, with 13 bases between. Germline lookup yields CDR1 DFQATT and CDR2 SNEGSKA (reference sequence). CDR3: CSASDVRGNTEAFF. The CDR3 nucleotides are TGCAGTGCTAGTGATGTGAGGGGAAACACTGAAGCTTTCTTT.

As regards this clonotype: This clone may be a read error of a much larger clone one base away. The chain combines TRBV6-1 with TRBJ2-7; 7 nucleotides agree with TRBD1. In germline, CDR1 is MNHNS, CDR2 SASEGT. This CDR3 has 12 residues. V was pared by 8 bases and J by 2 bases, with 3 bases of the junction left unmatched. CDR3 in DNA: TGTGCCAGCTGGGACAGAACCTACGAGCAGTACTTC. Protein: CASWDRTYEQYF.

This clonotype was observed a few times. V gene TRBV19 combines with J gene TRBJ2-2; 8 nucleotides line up with TRBD1. This CDR3 region has 13 residues. With 5 bases clipped from V and 6 bases from J, the junction kept 2 bases outside the gene matches. Per germline, CDR1 LNHDA and CDR2 SQIVND (reference sequence). As DNA, the CDR3 is TGTGCCAGTAGTCGACAGGGGCCCGGGGAGCTGTTTTTT. Amino acids: CASSRQGPGELFF.

This clonotype came up many times. The chain employs TRBV11-2 and TRBJ2-7, with TRBD1 matching over 7 bases. The germline gives CDR1 SGHAT, CDR2 FQNNGV. This CDR3 has 13 amino acids. The ends lost 5 bases at V and 3 bases at J; junction bases unmatched: 4. This CDR3 reads CASSRGQLYEQYF. CDR3 nucleotide sequence: TGTGCCAGCAGCCGGGGACAGCTCTACGAGCAGTACTTC.

The chain carries TRBV7-9 and TRBJ1-2; the D is unclear. Germline V gives CDR1 SEHNR, CDR2 FQNEAQ (reference sequence). V was cut by 5 bases and J by 4 bases, with 14 bases left in between. This CDR3 comprises 14 residues. CDR3 sequence (DNA): TGTGCCAGCAGCCCTCCGGGAGGGTTCTATGGCTACACCTTC. Its translation is CASSPPGGFYGYTF.

This clonotype was counted ten times or more. V usage is TRBV7-8 and J usage is TRBJ2-2; the D gene is possibly TRBD2 (6 bases). The CDR3 runs 13 residues. Germline loops: CDR1 SGHVS, CDR2 FQNEAQ. V gave up 5 bases and J gave up 6 bases, with 10 bases separating them. The CDR3 DNA follows: TGTGCCAGCAGCACGCTAGCGTCCGGGGAGCTGTTTTTT. Its translation: CASSTLASGELFF.

V is TRBV20-1 and J is TRBJ2-3, with 14 bases lining up with TRBD2. V shed 5 bases, J shed 10 bases, and the junction held 8 bases outside the gene matches. In germline, CDR1 is DFQATT, CDR2 SNEGSKA (reference sequence). The CDR3 sequence is 14 residues long. CDR3 nucleotide sequence: TGCAGTGCTTCACCGGGACTAGCGGGAGTCGCGCAGTATTTT. This codes for CSASPGLAGVAQYF.

This clonotype has at least ten counts. The V call is TRBV6-2 or TRBV6-3, the J call TRBJ2-7; 8 bases line up with TRBD2. CDR3 size: 13 residues. Germline V gene lookup returns CDR1 MNHEY and CDR2 SVGEGT. With 5 bases clipped from V and 3 bases from J, the junction kept 3 bases outside the gene matches. CDR3 region: CASSRGLVYEQYF. The CDR3 DNA is TGTGCCAGCAGTCGGGGACTAGTCTACGAGCAGTACTTC.

In this sample, this clonotype turned up many times. The chain carries TRBV19 and TRBJ2-1, with 13 nucleotides matching TRBD2. This CDR3 contains 17 residues. Germline loops: CDR1 LNHDA, CDR2 SQIVND (reference sequence). The V gene end was trimmed by 6 bases and the J gene end by 6 bases; junction bases not matched to a gene: 11. CDR3 bases: TGTGCCAGTAGAGGACTAGCGGGAGCTCTTCCTACCAATGAGCAGTTCTTC. Protein product: CASRGLAGALPTNEQFF.

Many counts were recorded for this clonotype. The J gene is TRBJ2-1, the V gene TRBV10-2; TRBD1 agrees at 7 bases. CDR1 and CDR2 (germline): WSHSY, SAAADI. The CDR3 length is 15 residues. With V trimmed by 5 bases and J by 3 bases, 7 bases remained unmatched. CDR3 coding DNA: TGCGCCAGCAGTACCGGGACAGTGAACTACAATGAGCAGTTCTTC. Translating it yields CASSTGTVNYNEQFF.

The V and J genes are TRBV5-8 and TRBJ2-3, with TRBD1 as a possible D gene (5 bases). Germline V gene lookup returns CDR1 SGHTS and CDR2 YDEGEE. V gave up 4 bases and J gave up 2 bases, with 14 bases separating them. The CDR3 is made up of 15 amino acids. CDR3 loop: CASSRGDRDTDTQYF. CDR3 DNA: TGTGCCAGCAGCCGAGGTGACAGAGACACAGATACGCAGTATTTT. Complete variable domain (other parts from reference TRBV5-8 and TRBJ2-3): EAGVTQSPTHLIKTRGQQATLRCSPISGHTSVYWYQQALGLGLQFLLWYDEGEERNRGNFPPRFSGRQFPNYSSELNVNALELEDSALYLCASSRGDRDTDTQYFGPGTRLTVL.

This clonotype was seen more than once but under ten times. The chain has TRBV4-2 and TRBJ2-4; D is perhaps TRBD1 or TRBD2 (5 bases each). The V and J ends lost 0 bases and 13 bases respectively, with 19 bases between them. This CDR3 spans 15 amino acids. CDR1 is LGHNA, CDR2 YNFKEQ, per germline. In nucleotides, the CDR3 is TGTGCCAGCAGCCAAGAGGGGACCAGCAGTCACCACCAGTACTTC. As protein: CASSQEGTSSHHQYF.

This clonotype was recorded a few times. This rearrangement joins TRBV11-2 to TRBJ2-1, with TRBD2 identical over 7 bases. The germline V gene has CDR1 SGHAT and CDR2 FQNNGV. This CDR3 spans 13 amino acids. Losses at the gene ends were 0 bases for V and 14 bases for J; bases not matched to a gene: 7. The CDR3 region is CASSLEASGWEFF. CDR3 nucleotide sequence: TGTGCCAGCAGCTTAGAGGCTAGCGGATGGGAGTTCTTC.

The chain couples TRBV25-1 to TRBJ1-1, with D possibly being TRBD1 (5 bases). Germline lookup yields CDR1 MGHDK and CDR2 SYGVNS. This CDR3 region has 13 residues. The germline V and J ends were trimmed by 6 bases and 4 bases, with 12 bases remaining between them. This chain's CDR3 is CASSGVGGTEAFF. CDR3 in DNA: TGTGCCAGCAGCGGGGTGGGGGGCACTGAAGCTTTCTTT. The full variable domain, in which reference TRBV25-1 and TRBJ1-1 provide the parts outside the CDR3, is EADIYQTPRYLVIGTGKKITLECSQTMGHDKMYWYQQDPGMELHLIHYSYGVNSTEKGDLSSESTVSRIRTEHFPLTLESARPSHTSQYLCASSGVGGTEAFFGQGTRLTVV.

This clonotype showed up many times. The chain joins TRBV28 to TRBJ2-7; D not certain. The V end was cut by 2 bases, the J end by 3 bases, with 17 bases between. The CDR3 runs 16 residues. Germline values: CDR1 MDHEN, CDR2 SYDVKM. CDR3 loop: CASSLLLKTTNYEQYF. CDR3 nucleotide sequence: TGTGCCAGCAGTTTACTCTTAAAAACAACTAACTACGAGCAGTACTTC.

A single count supports this clonotype. Being one base from a much bigger clone, this may be a read error. V and J are TRBV3-1 and TRBJ1-2, with unresolved D. This CDR3 contains 13 residues. Between the trimmed V and J ends, which lost 1 base and 3 bases, there was a span of 6 bases. The germline V gene has CDR1 LGHDT and CDR2 YNNKEL (reference sequence). The CDR3 bases are TGTGCCAGCAGCCAAGGAGGATACTATGGCTACACCTTC. Translation gives CASSQGGYYGYTF.

This clonotype has ten or more counts. The CDR3 DNA sequence: TGTGCCAGCAGATCAGCGGGAGTGAGGCCCGAGCAGTACTTC. It is translated as CASRSAGVRPEQYF. The genes are TRBV28 and TRBJ2-7, with 8 bases identical to TRBD2. Looked up from germline, CDR1 is MDHEN and CDR2 is SYDVKM. The CDR3 extends over 14 amino acids. V lost 6 bases to trimming and J lost 6 bases; unmatched junction nucleotides: 10. Together with reference TRBV28 and TRBJ2-7, the CDR3 gives the full variable domain: DVKVTQSSRYLVKRTGEKVFLECVQDMDHENMFWYRQDPGLGLRLIYFSYDVKMKEKGDIPEGYSVSREKKERFSLILESASTNQTSMYLCASRSAGVRPEQYFGPGTRLTVT.